These 21 T cell receptor beta chains originate from one sample sequenced in a study of OX40 agonist ivuxolimab in advanced cancers. The assay was immunoSEQ multiplex PCR, and TCRdb's table has in-frame clones only and misses some. The sample holds 98,000 or so clones, approximately 80% seen once. This specimen was CD4+ or CD8+ T cells sorted from blood, taken in a trial of the OX40 agonist ivuxolimab. These receptors all come from an adult with an advanced solid tumor such as melanoma, head and neck, liver or kidney cancer.

V gene TRBV6-5 combines with J gene TRBJ1-4; D gene unclear. The CDR3 consists of 14 residues. The germline V gene encodes CDR1 MNHEY and CDR2 SVGAGI. The germline V and J ends were trimmed by 6 bases and 4 bases, with 12 bases remaining between them. The CDR3 here is CASRAPGGNEKLFF. The DNA of the CDR3 is TGTGCCAGCAGGGCGCCGGGTGGTAATGAAAAACTGTTTTTT.

The chain uses TRBV9 and TRBJ2-2, with 9 bases that match TRBD1. There are 19 residues in the CDR3. The V segment lost 4 bases and the J segment 3 bases; nucleotides outside the gene matches: 16. CDR1 and CDR2 (germline): SGDLS, YYNGEE. The CDR3 loop is CASSPRQGGLGGYTGELFF. The CDR3 DNA reads TGTGCCAGCAGCCCGAGACAGGGGGGACTTGGAGGGTACACCGGGGAGCTGTTTTTT.

This clone was seen just once. The CDR3 DNA is TGTGCCAGCAGCCATGCATTGGGGGTCCATCAGCCCCAGCATTTT. Translating gives CASSHALGVHQPQHF. The J gene is TRBJ1-5, the V gene TRBV4-2, with D possibly matching TRBD1 (5 bases). The germline V gene has CDR1 LGHNA and CDR2 YNFKEQ. Trimming left V 3 bases short and J 5 bases short, with 14 bases between. The CDR3 has 15 residues.

This clone was seen only a few times. The J gene is TRBJ1-1, the V gene TRBV11-2; weak D call: TRBD1 (6 bases). Per the germline V gene, CDR1 is SGHAT and CDR2 is FQNNGV. V was trimmed by 11 bases and J by 6 bases, leaving 7 bases between them. This CDR3 spans 9 amino acids. Here the CDR3 DNA reads TGTGCCGAGGGGGCTGAAGCTTTCTTT. Protein product: CAEGAEAFF.

V is TRBV5-6 and J is TRBJ2-1, with 8 bases fitting TRBD1. Germline values: CDR1 SGHDT, CDR2 YYEEEE. The CDR3 consists of 15 residues. V trimming: 5 bases; J trimming: 6 bases; junction bases outside the gene matches: 10. Here the CDR3 reads CASSSRDRLGNEQFF. The CDR3 bases are TGTGCCAGCAGTTCCCGGGACAGGTTAGGCAATGAGCAGTTCTTC.

This clone has only a few counts. This chain joins TRBV7-3 and TRBJ1-2; TRBD1 is a possible D gene (6 bases). Germline values: CDR1 SGHTA, CDR2 FQGTGA. The CDR3 extends over 14 amino acids. Trimming pared 5 bases from V and 7 bases from J, leaving 17 bases between. The CDR3 coding sequence is TGTGCCAGCAGCCCTCCTGGGGGCTTGGGTGGCTACACCTTC. Protein product: CASSPPGGLGGYTF.

The CDR3 DNA reads TGTGCCAGCAGTGACAGGGCGACCTATGGCTACACCTTC. Residues: CASSDRATYGYTF. The chain employs TRBV2 and TRBJ1-2; possible D gene TRBD1, 5 bases. The CDR3 runs to 13 residues. V gave up 3 bases and J gave up 4 bases, with 9 bases separating them. Germline V gene lookup returns CDR1 SNHLY and CDR2 FYNNEI.

The chain carries TRBV2 and TRBJ1-3; D uncertain. The germline V gene encodes CDR1 SNHLY and CDR2 FYNNEI. V was cut by 7 bases and J by 3 bases, with 10 bases left in between. The CDR3 has 13 residues. CDR3 DNA: TGTGCCAGCATCGGGTCTTTTGGAAACACCATATATTTT. Translation: CASIGSFGNTIYF.

The gene calls are TRBV6-5 and TRBJ2-5, with a weak D call TRBD2 (5 bases). CDR3 length: 15 residues. Deletions cut 5 bases from V and 2 bases from J, with 15 bases between. Germline V gene lookup returns CDR1 MNHEY and CDR2 SVGAGI. CDR3 coding DNA: TGTGCCAGCAGTAAGGGTCTTGGACTTCAAGAGACCCAGTACTTC. This sequence encodes CASSKGLGLQETQYF.

This clone was detected once. The chain combines TRBV6-6 with TRBJ2-7, with D uncertain. Trimming took off 10 bases at V and 7 bases at J, with 20 bases between the two ends. Germline assignment: CDR1 MNHNY and CDR2 SVGAGI (reference sequence). CDR3 length equals 13 residues. CDR3 bases: TGTGCCAAATATCCTGGTAGTTTTTGGGAGCAGTACTTC. This translates into CAKYPGSFWEQYF.

V usage is TRBV5-1 and J usage is TRBJ2-5; a weak D match, TRBD1 (6 bases). Germline V gene sequence: CDR1 SGHRS, CDR2 YFSETQ. Trimming left V 0 bases short and J 5 bases short, with 11 bases between. There are 14 residues in the CDR3. The CDR3 region has the DNA TGCGCCAGCAGCTTGGACAGGGCTCGGGAGACCCAGTACTTC. Its translation: CASSLDRARETQYF.

CDR3 sequence: CASSTRRTGGYEQYF. The CDR3, as DNA: TGTGCCAGCAGCACCCGGCGGACAGGGGGATACGAGCAGTACTTC. The chain joins TRBV11-1 to TRBJ2-7, with 10 nucleotides matching TRBD1. With 5 bases clipped from V and 4 bases from J, the junction kept 8 bases outside the gene matches. The CDR3 covers 15 residues. The germline V gene has CDR1 SGHAT and CDR2 FQDESV (reference sequence).

Here the CDR3 reads CASSQEANGGGLAGYNEQFF. CDR3 nucleotide sequence: TGCGCCAGCAGCCAAGAAGCGAATGGGGGGGGACTAGCGGGATACAATGAGCAGTTCTTC. The J gene is TRBJ2-1, the V gene TRBV4-3; TRBD2 aligns across 13 bases. V was pared by 0 bases and J by 4 bases, with 12 bases of the junction left unmatched. The CDR3 totals 20 residues. Germline CDR1 reads LGHNA; CDR2 reads YSLEER.

The chain recombines TRBV28 with TRBJ2-5; possible D gene TRBD2, 5 bases. The J call may be faulty, since TRBJ2-7 better matches the DNA end. Germline CDR1 MDHEN, CDR2 SYDVKM. This CDR3 comprises 11 residues. CDR3 sequence reads: CASGWRYEQYF. CDR3 DNA: TGTGCCAGCGGATGGAGGTACGAGCAGTACTTC.

The chain recombines TRBV19 with TRBJ2-3; D might be TRBD1 (5 bases). This CDR3 spans 14 amino acids. V was trimmed by 6 bases and J by 1 base, leaving 11 bases between them. Germline CDR1 and CDR2: LNHDA and SQIVND (reference sequence). This CDR3 is CASSRAKGTDTQYF. The CDR3 coding sequence is TGTGCCAGTAGCAGGGCGAAAGGCACAGATACGCAGTATTTT. The full variable domain, with the rest looked up from reference TRBV19 and TRBJ2-3, is DGGITQSPKYLFRKEGQNVTLSCEQNLNHDAMYWYRQDPGQGLRLIYYSQIVNDFQKGDIAEGYSVSREKKESFPLTVTSAQKNPTAFYLCASSRAKGTDTQYFGPGTRLTVL.

This chain joins TRBV5-8 and TRBJ1-2; D unresolved. The CDR3 is made up of 14 amino acids. V lost 0 bases and J 2 bases, leaving 8 bases between the germline ends. Germline CDR1 is SGHTS and CDR2 is YDEGEE. The CDR3 here is CASSLDPGNYGYTF. In DNA, the CDR3 is TGTGCCAGCAGCTTGGATCCAGGAAACTATGGCTACACCTTC. Supplemented by reference TRBV5-8 and TRBJ1-2, the full variable domain reads EAGVTQSPTHLIKTRGQQATLRCSPISGHTSVYWYQQALGLGLQFLLWYDEGEERNRGNFPPRFSGRQFPNYSSELNVNALELEDSALYLCASSLDPGNYGYTFGSGTRLTVV.

This clone occurred once. The CDR3 region is CASSPGLAGVEQFF. For the CDR3, the DNA is TGTGCCAGCAGCCCGGGACTAGCGGGAGTTGAGCAGTTCTTC. The chain uses TRBV2 and TRBJ2-1, with 14 nucleotides matching TRBD2. This CDR3 has 14 amino acids. The V gene end was trimmed by 6 bases and the J gene end by 9 bases; junction bases not matched to a gene: 4. Germline loops: CDR1 SNHLY, CDR2 FYNNEI.

The chain uses TRBV18 and TRBJ1-3; no firm D call. The germline gives CDR1 KGHSH, CDR2 LQKENI. Trimming pared 4 bases from V and 3 bases from J, leaving 22 bases between. This CDR3 has 18 residues. The CDR3 DNA is TGTGCCAGCTCACACCGGAAAATCGAGGGAATGGGTGGAAACACCATATATTTT. Its translation: CASSHRKIEGMGGNTIYF.

V is TRBV7-3 and J is TRBJ2-7; 9 nucleotides match TRBD1. Per germline, CDR1 SGHTA and CDR2 FQGTGA. The length of the CDR3 is 13 residues. With 5 bases clipped from V and 6 bases from J, the junction kept 5 bases outside the gene matches. The CDR3, as DNA: TGTGCCAGCAGCCGTTCGGGACAGGGCGAGCAGTACTTC. Protein product: CASSRSGQGEQYF.

This clone was detected once. The genes are TRBV6-1 and TRBJ1-2, with D uncertain. The germline V gene has CDR1 MNHNS and CDR2 SASEGT. V lost 3 bases to trimming and J lost 1 base, with 9 bases between them. This CDR3 contains 14 residues. The CDR3 bases are TGTGCCAGCAGTGATGGAGGTAATAACTATGGCTACACCTTC. Residues: CASSDGGNNYGYTF.

This chain joins TRBV9 and TRBJ1-6; D uncertain. The V gene lost 1 base and the J gene lost 4 bases, with 6 bases spanning the gap. This CDR3 has 14 residues. Germline lookup yields CDR1 SGDLS and CDR2 YYNGEE. In DNA, the CDR3 is TGTGCCAGCAGCGTATCGGGTTATAATTCACCCCTCCACTTT. Protein: CASSVSGYNSPLHF.